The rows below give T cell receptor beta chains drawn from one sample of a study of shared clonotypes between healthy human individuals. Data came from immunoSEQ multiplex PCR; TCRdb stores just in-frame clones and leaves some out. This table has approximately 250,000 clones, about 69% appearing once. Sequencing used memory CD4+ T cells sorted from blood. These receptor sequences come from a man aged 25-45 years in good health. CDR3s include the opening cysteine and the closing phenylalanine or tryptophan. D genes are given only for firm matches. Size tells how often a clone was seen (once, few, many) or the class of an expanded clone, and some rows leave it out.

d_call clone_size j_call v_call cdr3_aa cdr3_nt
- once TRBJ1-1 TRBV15 CATSRVGRNTEAFF TGTGCCACCAGCAGAGTGGGCAGAAACACTGAAGCTTTCTTT
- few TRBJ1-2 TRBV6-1 CASSGGSGSLSYGYTF TGTGCCAGCAGTGGGGGTTCCGGGAGCTTAAGCTATGGCTACACCTTC
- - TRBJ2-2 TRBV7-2 CASSLQAESELFF TGTGCCAGCAGCTTACAGGCTGAATCGGAGCTGTTTTTT
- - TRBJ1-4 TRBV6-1 CASSDKLSATNEKLFF TGTGCCAGCAGTGACAAACTCAGTGCAACTAATGAAAAACTGTTTTTT
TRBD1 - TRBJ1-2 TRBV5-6 CASSLQGGGYGYTF TGTGCCAGCAGCTTGCAGGGGGGTGGATATGGCTACACCTTC
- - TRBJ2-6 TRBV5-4 CASSLGGSRANVLTF TGTGCCAGCAGCTTGGGAGGGTCTCGGGCCAACGTCCTGACTTTC
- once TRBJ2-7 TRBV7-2 CASSPSLGRPDEQYF TGTGCCAGCAGCCCTTCCTTAGGACGGCCGGACGAGCAGTACTTC
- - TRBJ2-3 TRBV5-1 CASSLATVTDTQYF TGCGCCAGCAGCTTGGCTACCGTCACAGATACGCAGTATTTT
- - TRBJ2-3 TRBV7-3 CASSPISASDTQYF TGTGCCAGCAGCCCCATATCGGCCTCGGATACGCAGTATTTT
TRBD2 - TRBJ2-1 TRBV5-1 CASSSTSGRINEQFF TGCGCCAGCAGTTCCACTAGCGGGAGAATAAATGAGCAGTTCTTC
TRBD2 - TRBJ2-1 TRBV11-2 CASSPGASGGASYNEQFF TGTGCCAGCAGCCCAGGGGCTAGCGGGGGTGCCTCCTACAATGAGCAGTTCTTC
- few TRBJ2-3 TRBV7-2 CASSGGVVYPTQYF TGTGCCAGCAGCGGAGGAGTGGTCTACCCAACGCAGTATTTT
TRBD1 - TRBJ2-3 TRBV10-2 CASSGWGPTRGPTADTQYF TGCGCCAGCAGTGGGTGGGGACCTACCAGGGGGCCCACGGCAGATACGCAGTATTTT
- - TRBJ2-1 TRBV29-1 CSVEVPGASRINEQFF TGCAGCGTTGAAGTCCCGGGGGCATCTCGGATCAATGAGCAGTTCTTC
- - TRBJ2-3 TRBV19 CASSIVQGADTQYF TGTGCCAGTAGTATAGTTCAGGGCGCAGATACGCAGTATTTT
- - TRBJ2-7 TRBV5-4 CASSSGGKVSSYEQYF TGTGCCAGCAGCTCGGGTGGGAAGGTGAGCTCCTACGAGCAGTACTTC
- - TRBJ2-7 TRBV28 CASSLSRGTYEQYF TGTGCCAGCAGTTTATCGCGGGGTACCTACGAGCAGTACTTC